What follows are 21 T cell receptor beta chains derived from one specimen sequenced in a study of T-cell reconstitution after alpha-beta-depleted transplantation in children. Unique molecular identifiers were used to barcode this TCRbeta library. TCRdb called the PCR reads again in MiXCR, with one record for every CDR3 protein. The sample carries approximately 230,000 distinct CDR3 sequences, about 25% recorded once. The sample in question was PBMCs, obtained before TCRalphabeta/CD19-depleted stem cell transplant. Every receptor here comes from a girl aged 2 to 9 with Fanconi anemia, due to receive a stem cell transplant.

The gene calls are TRBV3-1 and TRBJ2-1, with TRBD2 identical over 8 bases. Germline CDR1 LGHDT, CDR2 YNNKEL (reference sequence). With 8 bases clipped from V and 8 bases from J, the junction kept 14 bases outside the gene matches. The CDR3 has 15 amino acids. The CDR3 DNA is TGTGCCAGCCGGGCGGAGCGGGAGAGCAGCGATGAGCAGTTCTTC. It translates to CASRAERESSDEQFF.

Ten or more counts support this clonotype. The gene calls are TRBV20-1 and TRBJ2-2; maybe TRBD2 (6 bases). The CDR3 has 16 residues. Trimming took 0 bases from V and 0 from J, leaving 11 bases between them. From germline, CDR1 is DFQATT and CDR2 SNEGSKA (reference sequence). CDR3 region: CSARDRDWSNTGELFF. CDR3 bases: TGCAGTGCTAGAGATCGGGACTGGTCGAACACCGGGGAGCTGTTTTTT.

The rearrangement links TRBV7-9 to TRBJ1-5, with D tentatively TRBD1 (5 bases). Per the germline V gene, CDR1 is SEHNR and CDR2 is FQNEAQ (reference sequence). This CDR3 has 14 amino acids. V lost 3 bases and J lost 3, with 9 bases in between. The CDR3: CASSLAGLNQPQHF. The CDR3 region has the DNA TGTGCCAGCAGCTTGGCAGGGCTCAATCAGCCCCAGCATTTT.

Turning to this clonotype: This may come from a read error, since a much larger clone is one base off. The rearrangement uses TRBV27 and TRBJ1-2; possibly TRBD1 for D (5 bases). V lost 2 bases, J lost 4 bases, and 8 bases lay in between. From germline, CDR1 is MNHEY and CDR2 SMNVEV (reference sequence). The CDR3 length is 13 residues. CDR3 residues: CASSLGGVYGYTF. Here the CDR3 DNA reads TGTGCCAGCAGTTTAGGGGGGGTCTATGGCTACACCTTC.

This clonotype came up many times. The genes are TRBV20-1 and TRBJ2-3; D tentatively reads TRBD1 or TRBD2 (5 bases each). Looked up from germline, CDR1 is DFQATT and CDR2 is SNEGSKA (reference sequence). Trimming took 4 bases from V and 2 from J, leaving 13 bases between them. The CDR3 covers 14 residues. CDR3 nucleotides: TGCAGTGCTAATAACCAGGGAGACACAGATACGCAGTATTTT. Encoded protein: CSANNQGDTDTQYF.

CDR3 residues: CASSPGLANNEQFF. As DNA, the CDR3 is TGCGCCAGCAGTCCGGGACTAGCGAACAATGAGCAGTTCTTC. The V call is TRBV5-1, the J call TRBJ2-1, with 10 bases fitting TRBD2. The CDR3 is 14 amino acids. The V gene end was trimmed by 5 bases and the J gene end by 5 bases; junction bases not matched to a gene: 4. Germline CDR1 is SGHRS and CDR2 is YFSETQ.

This clonotype was seen repeatedly, ten times or more. This chain connects TRBV5-1 to TRBJ1-2; a weak D match, TRBD1 (5 bases). Germline-derived CDR1 and CDR2 are SGHRS and YFSETQ. The length of the CDR3 is 10 residues. Trimming removed 5 bases from V and 8 bases from J, with 7 bases in between. CDR3 loop: CASRGLGYTF. The CDR3 DNA follows: TGCGCCAGCAGGGGGCTAGGCTACACCTTC.

This clonotype was seen more than once but under ten times. The rearrangement links TRBV20-1 to TRBJ2-7; 12 bases are a match to TRBD1. Germline V gene sequence: CDR1 DFQATT, CDR2 SNEGSKA (reference sequence). This CDR3 has 15 residues. V gave up 1 base and J gave up 4 bases; unmatched junction bases: 5. CDR3 sequence (DNA): TGCAGTGCTAGAGCCGGGACAGGGGGCAGTTACGAGCAGTACTTC. It yields the protein CSARAGTGGSYEQYF.

This clonotype was detected many times. This chain links TRBV6-5 with TRBJ2-7, with 8 bases that match TRBD1. V lost 1 base, J lost 6 bases, and 2 bases stayed unmatched. The CDR3 spans 13 residues. Germline values: CDR1 MNHEY, CDR2 SVGAGI. CDR3 amino acids: CASSYFGQGEQYF. The DNA for the CDR3 is TGTGCCAGCAGTTACTTTGGACAGGGCGAGCAGTACTTC.

CDR3 region: CASNRGPETQYF. The CDR3 DNA reads as TGTGCCAGCAATCGTGGTCCGGAGACCCAGTACTTC. The chain employs TRBV7-9 and TRBJ2-5; D uncertain. The CDR3 loop spans 12 amino acids. Per germline, CDR1 SEHNR and CDR2 FQNEAQ (reference sequence). The V end was cut by 7 bases, the J end by 5 bases, with 11 bases between.

This clonotype was seen a few times. This chain uses TRBV29-1 with TRBJ2-3; 9 bases are shared with TRBD1. The length of the CDR3 is 12 residues. CDR1 is SQVTM and CDR2 is ANQGSEA in the germline V gene. V shed 6 bases, J shed 7 bases, and the junction held 5 bases outside the gene matches. The chain's CDR3 is CSVTGGMYTQYF. CDR3 DNA: TGCAGCGTCACAGGGGGCATGTATACGCAGTATTTT.

This clonotype was counted many times. The V and J genes are TRBV4-2 and TRBJ1-5; D unresolved. V dropped 1 base and J dropped 5 bases, with 12 bases sitting between them. This CDR3 has 15 amino acids. Germline assignment: CDR1 LGHNA and CDR2 YNFKEQ. The CDR3 reads CASSQGNEPYQPQHF. The DNA for the CDR3 is TGTGCCAGCAGCCAAGGGAACGAGCCCTATCAGCCCCAGCATTTT.

The chain is built from TRBV20-1 and TRBJ2-7; 8 bases fit TRBD2. V dropped 5 bases and J dropped 2; count of bases not matched to a gene: 8. CDR1 is DFQATT and CDR2 is SNEGSKA in the germline V gene (reference sequence). The CDR3 length is 14 residues. The CDR3 DNA reads as TGCAGTGCTGCCCCGCGGGGGGATACCTACGAGCAGTACTTC. Its protein product is CSAAPRGDTYEQYF.

In this sample, this clonotype turned up many times. The V gene is TRBV29-1, the J gene TRBJ2-1; the match to TRBD1 covers 7 bases. With V trimmed by 6 bases and J by 4 bases, 3 bases remained unmatched. The CDR3 sequence is 12 residues long. Germline CDR1 is SQVTM and CDR2 is ANQGSEA. The CDR3 DNA is TGCAGCGTATGGACAGGTTACAATGAGCAGTTCTTC. It yields the protein CSVWTGYNEQFF.

The CDR3 loop is CASSAAGTASADTQYF. The CDR3 region has the DNA TGCGCCAGCAGCGCCGCCGGGACAGCAAGCGCAGATACGCAGTATTTT. The V gene is TRBV5-1, the J gene TRBJ2-3; 7 nucleotides agree with TRBD1. The ends lost 4 bases at V and 4 bases at J; junction bases unmatched: 12. CDR1 and CDR2 (germline): SGHRS, YFSETQ. The CDR3 has 16 residues.

This clonotype was counted at least ten times. The chain has TRBV10-3 and TRBJ2-7; D uncertain. The CDR3 runs 15 residues. Deletions cut 3 bases from V and 2 bases from J, with 14 bases between. Germline CDR1 and CDR2: ENHRY and SYGVKD. This CDR3 reads CAISEFGPLAYEQYF. The CDR3 bases are TGTGCCATCAGTGAATTTGGACCCTTGGCCTACGAGCAGTACTTC.

This clonotype was detected a few times. This rearrangement joins TRBV20-1 to TRBJ1-2; D not resolved. Germline V gives CDR1 DFQATT, CDR2 SNEGSKA (reference sequence). V lost 0 bases and J lost 2, with 10 bases in between. The CDR3 covers 14 residues. CDR3 sequence (DNA): TGCAGTGCTAGAGATCGCATAGCCAACTATGGCTACACCTTC. It is translated as CSARDRIANYGYTF.

The chain joins TRBV7-3 to TRBJ2-5, with TRBD2 identical over 7 bases. The germline V gene encodes CDR1 SGHTA and CDR2 FQGTGA. V gave up 5 bases and J gave up 5 bases; unmatched junction bases: 5. The CDR3 has 13 residues. The CDR3 DNA reads TGTGCCAGCAGCCCCGCGGGAGTGGAGACCCAGTACTTC. Protein sequence: CASSPAGVETQYF. Variable domain in full (rest from reference TRBV7-3 and TRBJ2-5): GAGVSQTPSNKVTEKGKYVELRCDPISGHTALYWYRQSLGQGPEFLIYFQGTGAADDSGLPNDRFFAVRPEGSVSTLKIQRTERGDSAVYLCASSPAGVETQYFGPGTRLLVL.

This clonotype was found once. This rearrangement joins TRBV18 to TRBJ1-3; D is unclear. The V and J ends lost 1 base and 2 bases respectively, with 9 bases between them. This CDR3 is built from 15 residues. Germline loops: CDR1 KGHSH, CDR2 LQKENI. The CDR3 protein is CASSPRGIAGNTIYF. CDR3 DNA sequence: TGTGCCAGCTCACCACGGGGAATCGCTGGAAACACCATATATTTT.

About this clonotype: An end of the junction differs from the germline gene, which may be a read error. The V gene is TRBV20-1, the J gene TRBJ2-7; 9 bases match TRBD1. Germline lookup yields CDR1 DFQATT and CDR2 SNEGSKA (reference sequence). The CDR3 spans 15 residues. The CDR3 is CSARLRTGASYEQYF. The CDR3 DNA reads as TGCAGCGCTAGGCTCCGGACAGGGGCTTCCTACGAGCAGTACTTC.

This clonotype was seen many times. The chain has TRBV29-1 and TRBJ1-2; D is ambiguous. Germline V CDR1 and CDR2: SQVTM, ANQGSEA. The CDR3 is made up of 14 amino acids. V was clipped by 2 bases and J by 4 bases, with 14 bases between them. CDR3 bases: TGCAGCGTTGAATCGCCGACTTCACCCTATGGCTACACCTTC. Protein: CSVESPTSPYGYTF.